The 13 T cell receptor beta chains presented below share a single source sample, sequenced in a study of T cells in Graves' hyperthyroidism and ophthalmopathy. Amplified regions were TCR beta CDR3 sequences from RNA transcripts. TCR CDR3 underwent first-round RT-PCR with the HTBI primer set. TCRdb independently ran MiXCR on the multiplex PCR reads; one entry per CDR3 protein. The table lists around 300,000 distinct CDR3 sequences, more than 11% of them singletons. Sequencing was done on a sample of blood. All receptors come from a woman aged 25 to 39 with Graves' hyperthyroidism.

The rearrangement links TRBV6-2 or TRBV6-3 to TRBJ1-2; perhaps TRBD1 as D (5 bases). Deletions cut 5 bases from V and 1 base from J, with 17 bases between. The CDR3 spans 16 residues. Germline CDR1 MNHEY, CDR2 SVGEGT. The CDR3 region has the DNA TGTGCCAGCAGTCCCCGCTGGGACCGGCGTAACTATGGCTACACCTTC. Translating it yields CASSPRWDRRNYGYTF.

The chain links TRBV2 to TRBJ2-1; tentative D call: TRBD1 (6 bases). There are 13 residues in the CDR3. The V gene lost 7 bases and the J gene lost 9 bases, with 16 bases spanning the gap. In germline, CDR1 is SNHLY, CDR2 FYNNEI. CDR3 protein: CASTQGQGGEQFF. CDR3 DNA sequence: TGTGCCAGCACGCAGGGTCAAGGGGGTGAGCAGTTCTTC.

This chain joins TRBV27 and TRBJ2-5; a possible D gene is TRBD1 (6 bases). Per germline, CDR1 MNHEY and CDR2 SMNVEV (reference sequence). V dropped 3 bases and J dropped 10 bases, with 18 bases sitting between them. The CDR3 consists of 14 residues. CDR3 loop: CASSFSRGPWDQYF. CDR3 sequence (DNA): TGTGCCAGCAGTTTTTCCAGGGGTCCATGGGACCAGTACTTC.

In this sample, this clonotype turned up many times. V and J are TRBV7-9 and TRBJ2-7, with TRBD2 identical over 8 bases. After removal of 4 bases from V and 2 bases from J, the junction contained 4 bases not matched to a gene. The V gene's germline CDR1 is SEHNR and CDR2 FQNEAQ (reference sequence). The CDR3 is made up of 14 amino acids. CDR3 loop: CASSSPGLAYEQYF. CDR3 DNA: TGTGCCAGCAGCTCACCGGGACTAGCCTACGAGCAGTACTTC.

There are many counts of this clonotype. V and J are TRBV6-1 and TRBJ2-7; TRBD1 matches 7 bases. The V and J ends lost 4 bases and 3 bases, in that order; junction bases with no gene match: 6. This CDR3 region has 14 residues. The germline gives CDR1 MNHNS, CDR2 SASEGT. The CDR3 coding sequence is TGTGCCAGCAGTGCTACAGGGGCTTACTACGAGCAGTACTTC. Its translation is CASSATGAYYEQYF.

This clonotype has only a few counts. V gene TRBV19 combines with J gene TRBJ2-4; no clear D gene. Trimming cost V 5 bases and J 1 base, with 18 bases left between them. Germline CDR1 is LNHDA and CDR2 is SQIVND (reference sequence). The CDR3 contains 17 residues. The CDR3 here is CASSSSLWGSAKNIQYF. The DNA for the CDR3 is TGTGCCAGTAGTTCGTCCCTTTGGGGATCGGCCAAAAACATTCAGTACTTC.

The chain couples TRBV24-1 to TRBJ2-5, with D possibly being TRBD2 (6 bases). The CDR3 loop spans 14 amino acids. Germline V gene lookup returns CDR1 KGHDR and CDR2 SFDVKD. The germline V and J ends were trimmed by 9 bases and 7 bases, with 20 bases remaining between them. The CDR3: CATSPGSSVGTQYF. The DNA of the CDR3 is TGTGCCACCTCCCCAGGGTCTAGCGTCGGGACCCAGTACTTC.

The chain carries TRBV9 and TRBJ1-2; 7 bases line up with TRBD1. The CDR3 has 13 amino acids. After removal of 7 bases from V and 4 bases from J, the junction contained 7 bases not matched to a gene. CDR1 SGDLS and CDR2 YYNGEE come from the germline V gene. In nucleotides, the CDR3 is TGTGCCAGCGGGACAGTCGGACCCTATGGCTACACCTTC. This codes for CASGTVGPYGYTF. Together with reference TRBV9 and TRBJ1-2, the CDR3 gives the full variable domain: DSGVTQTPKHLITATGQRVTLRCSPRSGDLSVYWYQQSLDQGLQFLIQYYNGEERAKGNILERFSAQQFPDLHSELNLSSLELGDSALYFCASGTVGPYGYTFGSGTRLTVV.

This clonotype was seen only a few times. CDR3 sequence (DNA): TGCGCCAGCAGCTTGGTGGCGGGAGGGCATTATGAGCAGTACTTC. Residues: CASSLVAGGHYEQYF. The V gene is TRBV5-1, the J gene TRBJ2-7, with 9 positions matching TRBD2. J gave up 7 bases and V 0 bases, and 8 bases lay outside the gene matches. This CDR3 contains 15 residues. In germline, CDR1 is SGHRS, CDR2 YFSETQ.

The sample holds a few counts of this clonotype. CDR3 sequence: CSAQDTAGGSYEQYF. CDR3 in DNA: TGCAGTGCCCAAGATACGGCGGGAGGCTCCTACGAGCAGTACTTC. The chain is built from TRBV20-1 and TRBJ2-7; TRBD2 agrees at 8 bases. From germline, CDR1 is DFQATT and CDR2 SNEGSKA (reference sequence). The CDR3 length is 15 residues. The trim removed 6 bases at V and 0 bases at J, leaving 10 bases unmatched.

The sample holds many counts of this clonotype. J is TRBJ2-7 and V is TRBV3-1; D is ambiguous. Trimming removed 1 base from V and 4 bases from J, with 14 bases in between. The length of the CDR3 is 15 residues. Germline CDR1 and CDR2: LGHDT and YNNKEL (reference sequence). In DNA, the CDR3 is TGTGCCAGCAGCCAAGGGAGCAATCTCCTGTACGAGCAGTACTTC. Translated, it gives CASSQGSNLLYEQYF.

Of note for this clonotype: This may be a read error: a much more frequent sequence differs by one nucleotide. CDR3 in amino acids: CASGQGTYDQYF. In DNA, the CDR3 is TGTGCCAGCGGACAGGGAACCTACGATCAGTACTTC. The J gene is TRBJ2-7, the V gene TRBV7-9, with 8 bases matching TRBD1. This CDR3 contains 12 residues. CDR1 is SEHNR and CDR2 is FQNEAQ in the germline V gene (reference sequence).

There are a few counts of this clonotype. The V and J genes are TRBV27 and TRBJ2-3, with D tentatively TRBD1 (5 bases). V was trimmed by 4 bases and J by 6 bases, leaving 8 bases between them. The CDR3 is 12 residues long. Germline V gives CDR1 MNHEY, CDR2 SMNVEV (reference sequence). In nucleotides, the CDR3 is TGTGCCAGCAGTTGGGGCAGGGATACGCAGTATTTT. Translating gives CASSWGRDTQYF.